This entry lists 2 T cell receptor beta chains sequenced from one sample in a study of spatial heterogeneity in lung cancer. Study-level results: Tracking of tumor mutation counts was seen in expanded intratumoral alpha and beta TCR counts.

As to time point: sample taken at primary tumor resection. No cognate antigen is known for these TCRs. Via MiXCR, TCRdb re-called the 5' RACE reads, giving one row per CDR3 protein. The sample gives 8,500 to 10,000 distinct CDR3 sequences, roughly 51% of which show up once; more than 25% is in the top ten. The sequencing here drew on lung tumor tissue, taken at surgery. Receptors were obtained from a female donor with early-stage non-small cell lung cancer.

Points on this clonotype: For a library built for alpha chains, this beta chain is a stray read; little rests on its size. This sequence joins TRBV20-1 and TRBJ2-5; D call uncertain. In germline, CDR1 is DFQATT, CDR2 SNEGSKA (reference sequence). CDR3 length: 11 amino acids. The ends were cut back, 7 bases at V and 1 base at J, with 7 bases in the middle. The CDR3 here is CSVGVQETQYF. CDR3 nucleotide sequence: TGCAGTGTCGGCGTCCAAGAGACCCAGTACTTC.

About this clonotype: This beta chain is an unintended read in a library built for alpha chains; its size means little. V and J are TRBV7-2 and TRBJ1-1; D ambiguous. V lost 7 bases and J lost 1, with 13 bases in between. The CDR3 has 14 amino acids. Germline values: CDR1 SGHTA, CDR2 FQGNSA. CDR3: CASKPYGQNTEAFF. The CDR3 DNA reads TGTGCCAGCAAGCCGTACGGGCAGAACACTGAAGCTTTCTTT. The entire variable domain, with the rest obtained from reference TRBV7-2 and TRBJ1-1, is as follows: GAGVSQSPSNKVTEKGKDVELRCDPISGHTALYWYRQSLGQGLEFLIYFQGNSAPDKSGLPSDRFSAERTGGSVSTLTIQRTQQEDSAVYLCASKPYGQNTEAFFGQGTRLTVV.